The 3 T cell receptor beta chains below were found in one sample sequenced in a study of blood T cells in healthy people across ages. A sample-barcoded 5' primer and a J-beta primer mix were used in a second PCR of roughly 6 to 11 cycles. TCRdb redid the calling of the 5' RACE reads with MiXCR, one entry per CDR3 protein. The repertoire includes about 810,000 distinct CDR3 sequences, about 34% of them detected once, and 10% to 15% sits in the top ten. The sequencing sample was made of blood. The receptors shown here come from a young man in good health.

With regard to this clonotype: This may stem from a read error, because a much larger clone lies one nucleotide away. This chain joins TRBV12-3 or TRBV12-4 and TRBJ1-6; D is ambiguous. This CDR3 contains 12 residues. CDR3 amino acids: CASSFENSPPHF. The CDR3 DNA sequence: TGTGCCAGCAGTTTCGAGAATTCACCCCCCCACTTT.

The CDR3 nucleotides are TGTGCCAGCAGTTACCAGCGGGGGGGCGATGAGCAGTTCTTC. Translated, it gives CASSYQRGGDEQFF. The chain carries TRBV27 and TRBJ2-1; 10 positions agree with TRBD2. V dropped 4 bases and J dropped 8; count of bases not matched to a gene: 5. Germline CDR1 is MNHEY and CDR2 is SMNVEV (reference sequence). The CDR3 runs 14 residues.

This clonotype was observed a handful of times. The V and J genes are TRBV12-3 or TRBV12-4 and TRBJ2-4; 14 nucleotides align to TRBD2. Losses at the gene ends were 8 bases for V and 13 bases for J; bases not matched to a gene: 7. This CDR3 comprises 13 residues. This CDR3 is CASGTSGGSEQYF. CDR3 DNA: TGTGCCAGCGGGACTAGCGGGGGTAGTGAGCAGTACTTC.